This section outlines one TCR beta chain sequence together with its context. Its antigen is currently unknown. The CDR3 totals 15 residues. In germline, CDR1 is MGHRA, CDR2 YSYEKL. V lost 0 bases and J 7 bases, leaving 10 bases between the germline ends. TCRdb re-analysed the reads in MiXCR, keeping a single row per CDR3 protein. Of about 830,000 distinct CDR3 sequences in the sample, less than 35% were seen once. This specimen belongs to a study of T cell repertoires in cytomegalovirus infection. Study at large: Recently identified HLA-C-restricted CMV epitopes and well-studied HLA-B-restricted CMV epitopes were used by the study. An indication of both CMV infection and matching HLA type came from public TCR beta signatures. Study conclusions and caveats: Pooled public TCR beta family frequency picked out CMV carriers with the relevant HLA. Ex vivo, HLA-C-restricted CMV-specific TCR beta clonotypes prevailed over the rest of the response.

The input for sequencing was cultured CD8+ T cells from PBMCs, taken from culture after CMV antigen stimulation. The clonotype comes from a human donor in good health (CMV status not recorded). Some clones in this sample may be carry-over from other donors' samples. The V gene is TRBV4-1, the J gene TRBJ1-6; D remains ambiguous. The CDR3 spells CASSQDPGLNSPLHF. CDR3 nucleotides: TGCGCCAGCAGCCAAGATCCGGGGTTGAATTCACCCCTCCACTTT.